The 6 T cell receptor beta chains below all came from one sample that was sequenced in a study of blood T cell repertoires in COVID-19. Some clones are missing from TCRdb's copy, which holds only in-frame ones; the method was immunoSEQ multiplex PCR. The profile shows about 290,000 clones, around 85% of them singletons. The sequencing input was peripheral blood. These receptors all come from a woman in her forties or fifties with active or convalescent COVID-19.

The chain employs TRBV2 and TRBJ1-2; no reliable D call. The CDR3 extends over 13 amino acids. CDR1 SNHLY and CDR2 FYNNEI come from the germline V gene. V was clipped by 5 bases and J by 6 bases, with 13 bases between them. The CDR3 region has the DNA TGTGCCAGCAGTCCCGGGGTCTGGGATGGCTACACCTTC. Its translation: CASSPGVWDGYTF.

The chain employs TRBV5-3 and TRBJ2-5; TRBD1 matches at 8 bases. TRBV5-3 is given ORF status, its function remaining uncertain. Trimming cost V 8 bases and J 2 bases; bases outside gene matches: 2. This CDR3 spans 12 amino acids. The CDR3 reads CARDREQETQYF. The CDR3 coding sequence is TGTGCCAGGGACAGGGAGCAAGAGACCCAGTACTTC.

In DNA, the CDR3 is TGCGCCAGCAGTCCGGGACAGGGGGCTCGCGAGCAGTACTTC. Translated, it gives CASSPGQGAREQYF. J is TRBJ2-7 and V is TRBV23-1, with 12 positions matching TRBD1. TRBV23-1 is known as an ORF, though its function is uncertain. The CDR3 totals 14 residues. V lost 4 bases to trimming and J lost 6 bases; unmatched junction nucleotides: 4.

This clone was picked up one time. This chain links TRBV2 with TRBJ1-2, with unresolved D. This CDR3 region has 14 residues. V was shortened by 5 bases and J by 3 bases, with 13 bases between the two germline ends. CDR1 is SNHLY and CDR2 is FYNNEI in the germline V gene. CDR3 nucleotide sequence: TGTGCCAGCAGTCGCCGCCTGGAGGACTATGGCTACACCTTC. Protein: CASSRRLEDYGYTF. Combining the CDR3 with reference TRBV2 and TRBJ1-2 gives the whole variable domain EPEVTQTPSHQVTQMGQEVILRCVPISNHLYFYWYRQILGQKVEFLVSFYNNEISEKSEIFDDQFSVERPDGSNFTLKIRSTKLEDSAMYFCASSRRLEDYGYTFGSGTRLTVV.

V gene TRBV6-5 combines with J gene TRBJ1-6, with D possibly TRBD1 on 6 matching bases. Germline V lookup: CDR1 MNHEY, CDR2 SVGAGI. The CDR3 runs 14 residues. V lost 10 bases, J lost 6 bases, and 16 bases lay in between. The CDR3 region is CATGTLSPNSPLHF. For the CDR3, the DNA is TGTGCCACGGGGACACTCTCCCCTAATTCACCCCTCCACTTT.

The rearrangement uses TRBV7-8 and TRBJ2-2; 7 bases align to TRBD1. From germline, CDR1 is SGHVS and CDR2 FQNEAQ. The CDR3 consists of 16 residues. Trimming at V came to 1 base and at J to 0 bases, leaving 2 bases not matched to a gene. The CDR3 loop reads CASSLETGTNTGELFF. DNA for the CDR3: TGTGCCAGCAGCTTAGAGACAGGGACGAACACCGGGGAGCTGTTTTTT.